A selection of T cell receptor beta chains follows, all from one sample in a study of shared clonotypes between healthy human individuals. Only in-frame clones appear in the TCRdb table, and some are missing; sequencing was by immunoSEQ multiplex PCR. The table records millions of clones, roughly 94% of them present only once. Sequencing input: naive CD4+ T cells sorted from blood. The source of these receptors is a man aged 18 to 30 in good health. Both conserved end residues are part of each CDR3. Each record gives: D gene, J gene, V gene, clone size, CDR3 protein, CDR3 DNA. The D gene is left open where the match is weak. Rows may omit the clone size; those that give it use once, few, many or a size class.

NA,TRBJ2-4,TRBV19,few,CASSLQGGNIQYF,TGTGCCAGTAGTCTCCAGGGTGGAAACATTCAGTACTTC
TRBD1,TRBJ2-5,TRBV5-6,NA,CASSSSGGVETQYF,TGTGCCAGCAGCTCGTCAGGGGGTGTAGAGACCCAGTACTTC
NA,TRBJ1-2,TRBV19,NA,CASSIGGQGIVYGYTF,TGTGCCAGTAGTATAGGAGGGCAGGGCATCGTCTATGGCTACACCTTC
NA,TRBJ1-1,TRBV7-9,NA,CASSPVGVNTEAFF,TGTGCCAGCAGCCCGGTAGGGGTGAACACTGAAGCTTTCTTT
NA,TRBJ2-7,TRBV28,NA,CASPGIRESSYEQYF,TGTGCCAGCCCCGGGATCCGAGAGTCCTCATACGAGCAGTACTTC
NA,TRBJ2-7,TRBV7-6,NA,CASSLWEATYEQYF,TGTGCCAGCAGCTTGTGGGAAGCGACCTACGAGCAGTACTTC
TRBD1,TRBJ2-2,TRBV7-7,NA,CASSLADGTGGPTNTGELFF,TGTGCTAGCAGCTTAGCCGACGGGACAGGGGGTCCCACGAACACCGGGGAGCTGTTTTTT
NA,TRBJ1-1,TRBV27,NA,CASTSGGTGETEAFF,TGTGCCAGCACTTCCGGGGGCACTGGAGAGACTGAAGCTTTCTTT
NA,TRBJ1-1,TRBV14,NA,CASSQIQASGTEAFF,TGTGCCAGCAGCCAAATACAGGCTTCGGGCACTGAAGCTTTCTTT
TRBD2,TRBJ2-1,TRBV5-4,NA,CASRGGLAEYNEQFF,TGTGCCAGCAGGGGGGGACTAGCGGAATACAATGAGCAGTTCTTC
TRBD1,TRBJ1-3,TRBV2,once,CASQIGTVLSGNTIYF,TGTGCCAGCCAAATCGGGACAGTCCTCTCTGGAAACACCATATATTTT
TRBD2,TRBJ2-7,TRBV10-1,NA,CASSDRAGGSYEQYF,TGCGCCAGCAGTGATCGAGCGGGGGGCTCCTACGAGCAGTACTTC
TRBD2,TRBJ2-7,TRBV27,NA,CASSSPKQREGRHEQYF,TGTGCCAGCAGTTCCCCAAAGCAGCGGGAGGGCCGGCACGAGCAGTACTTC
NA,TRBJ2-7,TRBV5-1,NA,CASSLGSSRYEQYF,TGCGCCAGCAGCTTGGGTTCCAGCAGGTACGAGCAGTACTTC
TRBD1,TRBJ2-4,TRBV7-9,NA,CASSPRLGTALAKNIQYF,TGTGCCAGCAGCCCAAGGCTAGGGACAGCACTAGCCAAAAACATTCAGTACTTC
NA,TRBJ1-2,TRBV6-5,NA,CASSFYGWDGGYTF,TGTGCCAGCAGTTTCTACGGGTGGGATGGTGGCTACACCTTC
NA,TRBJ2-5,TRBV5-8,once,CASSSKETQYF,TGTGCCAGCAGCTCGAAAGAGACCCAGTACTTC
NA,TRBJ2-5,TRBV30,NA,CAWSEGPVETQYF,TGTGCCTGGTCGGAGGGGCCTGTGGAGACCCAGTACTTC
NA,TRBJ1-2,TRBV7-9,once,CASASEGPHPGGYTF,TGTGCCAGCGCGAGTGAGGGGCCTCATCCCGGCGGCTACACCTTC
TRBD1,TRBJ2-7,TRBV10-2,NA,CASSVRDRGSYEQYF,TGCGCCAGCAGTGTCCGGGACAGGGGGTCCTACGAGCAGTACTTC
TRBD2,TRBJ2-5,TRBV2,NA,CASTPGWRGAQETQYF,TGTGCCAGCACGCCGGGGTGGCGGGGGGCGCAAGAGACCCAGTACTTC
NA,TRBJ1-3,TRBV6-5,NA,CASSYSGQGLGNTIYF,TGTGCCAGCAGTTACTCCGGCCAGGGTCTTGGAAACACCATATATTTT
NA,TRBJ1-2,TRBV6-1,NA,CASSEVRPRGFIVAHTF,TGTGCCAGCAGTGAAGTCCGACCCCGTGGCTTTATAGTTGCTCACACCTTC
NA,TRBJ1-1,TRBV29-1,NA,CSVERSGTFEAFF,TGCAGCGTTGAAAGATCGGGGACCTTTGAAGCTTTCTTT
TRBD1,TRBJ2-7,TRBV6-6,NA,CASSVGQGAYEQYF,TGTGCCAGCAGTGTAGGACAGGGGGCGTACGAGCAGTACTTC
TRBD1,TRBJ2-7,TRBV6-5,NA,CASTQGAGTEQYF,TGTGCCAGCACCCAGGGGGCCGGAACCGAGCAGTACTTC
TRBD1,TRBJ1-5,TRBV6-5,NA,CASSRGLGNQPQHF,TGTGCCAGCAGCAGGGGGCTTGGCAATCAGCCCCAGCATTTT
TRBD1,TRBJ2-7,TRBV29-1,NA,CSVAGTGAPYEQYF,TGCAGCGTTGCCGGGACAGGGGCCCCCTACGAGCAGTACTTC
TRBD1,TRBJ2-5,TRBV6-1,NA,CASSGGDRVSVGETQYF,TGTGCCAGCAGTGGCGGGGACAGGGTTTCCGTGGGGGAGACCCAGTACTTC
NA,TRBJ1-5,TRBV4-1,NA,CASSQGGNNQPQHF,TGCGCCAGCAGCCAAGGGGGGAACAATCAGCCCCAGCATTTT
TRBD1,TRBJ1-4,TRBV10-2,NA,CASSRTGRNEKLFF,TGCGCCAGCAGTCGGACAGGACGTAATGAAAAACTGTTTTTT
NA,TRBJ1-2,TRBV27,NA,CASRYREMPYGYTF,TGTGCCAGCAGGTACAGAGAGATGCCCTATGGCTACACCTTC
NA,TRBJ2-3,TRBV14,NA,CATSTPANREADTQYF,TGTGCCACCAGCACACCCGCGAACAGAGAAGCAGATACGCAGTATTTT
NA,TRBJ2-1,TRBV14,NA,CASSQVGGNEQFF,TGTGCCAGCAGCCAGGTAGGGGGCAATGAGCAGTTCTTC
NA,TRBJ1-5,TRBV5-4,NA,CASSLFGVAQPQHF,TGTGCCAGCAGCTTGTTCGGGGTCGCACAGCCCCAGCATTTT
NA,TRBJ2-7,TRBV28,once,CASSLYGTYYEQYF,TGTGCCAGCAGTTTATACGGGACCTACTACGAGCAGTACTTC
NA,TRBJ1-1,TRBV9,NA,CASSVGPNTEAFF,TGTGCCAGCAGCGTAGGCCCGAACACTGAAGCTTTCTTT
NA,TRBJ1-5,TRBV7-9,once,CASSLERTGGPQHF,TGTGCCAGCAGCTTAGAGCGAACCGGTGGGCCCCAGCATTTT
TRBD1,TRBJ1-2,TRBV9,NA,CASSVSGTEYSGYTF,TGTGCCAGCAGCGTAAGTGGGACAGAGTACAGCGGCTACACCTTC
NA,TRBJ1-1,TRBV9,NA,CASSVTALNTEAFF,TGTGCCAGCAGCGTAACAGCCCTGAACACTGAAGCTTTCTTT
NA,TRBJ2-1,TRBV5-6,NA,CASSLFSSPYNEQFF,TGTGCCAGCAGCTTGTTCTCATCCCCTTACAATGAGCAGTTCTTC
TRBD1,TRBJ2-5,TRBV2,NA,CASQGAGETQYF,TGTGCCTCACAGGGGGCTGGGGAGACCCAGTACTTC
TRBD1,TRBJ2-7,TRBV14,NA,CASSQLPGQGLYF,TGTGCCAGCAGCCAGTTACCGGGACAGGGGTTGTACTTC
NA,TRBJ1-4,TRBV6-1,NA,CASSGGRDEKLFF,TGTGCCAGCAGTGGGGGTAGGGATGAAAAACTGTTTTTT
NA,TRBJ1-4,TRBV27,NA,CASSPQKKQSQNEKLFF,TGTGCCAGCAGTCCACAGAAAAAACAGTCACAAAATGAAAAACTGTTTTTT
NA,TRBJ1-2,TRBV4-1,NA,CASSDRGLNYGYTF,TGCGCCAGCAGCGATAGAGGTCTTAACTATGGCTACACCTTC
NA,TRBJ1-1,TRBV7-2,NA,CASSLAFGGTEAFF,TGTGCCAGCAGCTTAGCGTTTGGGGGTACTGAAGCTTTCTTT
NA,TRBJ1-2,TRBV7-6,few,CASSLAAGHYGYTF,TGTGCCAGCAGCTTAGCGGCAGGTCACTATGGCTACACCTTC
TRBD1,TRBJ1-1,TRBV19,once,CASSPRQGYTEAFF,TGTGCCAGTAGTCCCCGACAGGGGTACACTGAAGCTTTCTTT
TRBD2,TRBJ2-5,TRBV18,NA,CASSPLAGNQETQYF,TGTGCCAGCTCACCGCTAGCGGGTAACCAAGAGACCCAGTACTTC
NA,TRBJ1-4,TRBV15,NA,CATSIGGTGEKLFF,TGTGCCACCAGCATCGGGGGGACGGGTGAAAAACTGTTTTTT
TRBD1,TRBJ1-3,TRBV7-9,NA,CASTLDRGFSSGNTIYF,TGTGCCAGCACCCTCGACAGGGGCTTTAGCTCTGGAAACACCATATATTTT
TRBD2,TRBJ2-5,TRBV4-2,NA,CASSHIIAGGRETQYF,TGTGCCAGCAGCCATATTATAGCGGGGGGGCGAGAGACCCAGTACTTC
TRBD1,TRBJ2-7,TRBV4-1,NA,CASSQGGGQGYEQYF,TGCGCCAGCAGCCAAGGGGGGGGACAGGGATACGAGCAGTACTTC
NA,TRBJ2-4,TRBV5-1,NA,CASSLVGVDIQYF,TGCGCCAGCAGCTTGGTGGGAGTGGACATTCAGTACTTC
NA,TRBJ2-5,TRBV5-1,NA,CASSRPASEMETQYF,TGCGCCAGCAGCCGGCCGGCCAGTGAAATGGAGACCCAGTACTTC
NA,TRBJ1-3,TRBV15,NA,CATSRDPQLSTGGNTIYF,TGTGCCACCAGCAGAGATCCACAGCTCTCCACCGGTGGAAACACCATATATTTT
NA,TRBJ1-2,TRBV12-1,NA,CASSFEPLRSYTF,TGTGCCAGCAGCTTTGAACCGCTCCGGAGCTACACCTTC
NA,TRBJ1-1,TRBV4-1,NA,CASSQGRDGTEAFF,TGCGCCAGCAGCCAAGGTAGGGATGGGACTGAAGCTTTCTTT
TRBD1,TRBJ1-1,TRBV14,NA,CASSPYFPGQLSTEAFF,TGTGCCAGCAGCCCCTATTTCCCGGGACAGTTGAGCACTGAAGCTTTCTTT